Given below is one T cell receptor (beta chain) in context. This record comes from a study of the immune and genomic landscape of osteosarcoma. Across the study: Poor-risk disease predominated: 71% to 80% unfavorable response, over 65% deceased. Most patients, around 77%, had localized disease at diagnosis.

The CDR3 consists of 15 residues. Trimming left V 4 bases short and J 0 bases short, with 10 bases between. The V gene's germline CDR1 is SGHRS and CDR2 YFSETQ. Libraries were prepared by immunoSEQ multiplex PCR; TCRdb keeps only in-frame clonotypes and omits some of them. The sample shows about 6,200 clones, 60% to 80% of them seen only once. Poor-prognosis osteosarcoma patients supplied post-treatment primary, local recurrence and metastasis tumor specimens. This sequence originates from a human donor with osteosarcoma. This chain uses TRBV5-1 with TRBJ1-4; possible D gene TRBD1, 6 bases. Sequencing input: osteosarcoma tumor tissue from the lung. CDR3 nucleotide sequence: TGCGCCAGCAGCGAAACAGGGCCAACTAATGAAAAACTGTTTTTT. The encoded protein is CASSETGPTNEKLFF.